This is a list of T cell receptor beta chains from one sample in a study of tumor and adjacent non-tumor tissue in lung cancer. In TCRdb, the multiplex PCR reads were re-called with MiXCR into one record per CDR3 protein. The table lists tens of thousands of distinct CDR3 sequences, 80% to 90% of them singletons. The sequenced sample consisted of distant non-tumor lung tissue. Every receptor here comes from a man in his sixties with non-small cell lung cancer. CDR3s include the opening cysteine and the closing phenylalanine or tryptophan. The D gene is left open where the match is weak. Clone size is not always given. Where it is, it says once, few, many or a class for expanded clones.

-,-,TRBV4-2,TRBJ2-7,CASSHSVQSYEQYF,TGTGCCAGTAGCCATTCGGTACAGTCCTACGAGCAGTACTTC
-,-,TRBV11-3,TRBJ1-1,CASSLQNSNTEALF,TGTGCCAGCAGCTTACAGAACTCTAACACTGAAGCTTTATTT
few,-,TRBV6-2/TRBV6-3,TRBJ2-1,CASTDQTARNEQFF,TGTGCTAGCACCGACCAGACAGCCCGAAATGAGCAGTTCTTC
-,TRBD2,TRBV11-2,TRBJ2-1,CVSSLIGRGSYNEQFF,TGTGTCAGCAGCTTAATCGGGAGGGGCTCCTACAATGAGCAGTTCTTC
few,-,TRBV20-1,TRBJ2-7,CSTQTVTYEQYF,TGCAGTACTCAGACAGTTACCTACGAGCAGTATTTC
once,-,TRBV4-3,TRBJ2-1,CASSQDRAGNKQFF,TGCGCCAGCAGCCAGGATCGTGCGGGAAATAAGCAGTTCTTT
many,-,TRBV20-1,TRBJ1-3,CSATWTSGNTIYF,TGCAGTGCCACTTGGACGTCTGGAAACACCATATATTTT
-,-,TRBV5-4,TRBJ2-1,CANSIPRVSDNEQFF,TGTGCCAACAGCATCCCCAGGGTTTCCGACAATGAGCAGTTCTTC
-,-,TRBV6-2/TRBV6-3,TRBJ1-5,CVSSLRGHNQPQHF,TGTGTCAGCAGCCTCCGGGGCCACAATCAGCCCCAACATTTT
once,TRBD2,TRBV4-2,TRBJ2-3,CASSPTSGMADTQCF,TGTGCTAGCAGCCCGACTAGCGGGATGGCAGATACGCAGTGTTTT
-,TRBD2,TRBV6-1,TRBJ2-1,CASSDAAGGNNEQFF,TGTGCCAGTAGCGATGCTGCGGGAGGTAACAATGAGCAGTTCTTC
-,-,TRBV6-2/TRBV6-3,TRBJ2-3,CASSGPAGKGLDTQYF,TGTGCCAGCAGTGGCCCGGCGGGGAAGGGCCTGGATACGCAGTATTTT
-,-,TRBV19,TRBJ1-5,CASSTSHGNQPQHF,TGTGCCAGTAGTACTTCGCACGGCAATCAACCCCAGCATTTT
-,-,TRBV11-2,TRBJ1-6,CANSLGGNNNSHLHF,TGTGCCAACAGCTTAGGAGGGAACAATAATTCACACCTCCACTTT
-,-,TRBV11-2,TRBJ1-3,CANSLRRAGTESTIYF,TGTGCCAACAGCTTACGCCGTGCAGGGACGGAGAGCACCATATATTTT
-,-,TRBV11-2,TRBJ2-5,CASGSTKGEPKETQYF,TGTGCCAGCGGCTCCACAAAGGGGGAGCCAAAGGAGACCCAGTACTTC
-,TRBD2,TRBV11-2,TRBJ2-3,CASGFFLAVADTQYF,TGTGCTAGCGGCTTTTTCCTAGCGGTGGCAGATACGCAGTACTTT
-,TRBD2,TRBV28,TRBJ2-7,CDSSSLSGASYEQYF,TGTGACAGCAGTTCCCTTAGCGGGGCTTCCTATGAGCAGTACTTC
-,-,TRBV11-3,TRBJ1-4,CGSSLQGREKPFF,TGTGGCAGCAGTTTACAGGGTCGCGAAAAACCGTTTTTT
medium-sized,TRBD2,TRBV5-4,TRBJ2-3,CAGKTGGTDTQYF,TGTGCCGGGAAGACGGGGGGAACAGATACGCAGTATTTT
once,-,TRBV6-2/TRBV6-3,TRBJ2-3,CTSQTHLSTDTQFF,TGTACCAGCCAGACTCACCTTTCCACGGATACGCAGTTTTTT
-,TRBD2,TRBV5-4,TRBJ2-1,CTSNGGGRARNEQFF,TGTACCAGCAACGGGGGGGGGAGGGCCAGAAATGAGCAGTTCTTC
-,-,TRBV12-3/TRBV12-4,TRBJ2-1,CASSFLQGPIGGHKQFF,TGTGCCAGCAGTTTTCTGCAGGGGCCTATAGGTGGCCACAAGCAGTTCTTC
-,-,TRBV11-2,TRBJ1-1,CASTLSGRGIEAFF,TGTGCCAGCACCTTGTCAGGGAGAGGGATTGAAGCTTTCTTT
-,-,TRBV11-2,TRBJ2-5,CTSNSTMGGPKETQYF,TGTACCAGCAACTCGACAATGGGGGGACCAAAGGAGACCCAGTACTTC
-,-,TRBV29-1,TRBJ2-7,CRVVTRVGRTYEQYF,TGCAGGGTTGTTACGAGGGTAGGGAGAACCTACGAGCAGTACTTC
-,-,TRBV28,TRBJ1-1,CASSLPAGTEAYF,TGTGCCAGCAGTTTACCAGCGGGGACTGAAGCTTACTTT
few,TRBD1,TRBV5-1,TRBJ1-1,CASSLAGGGTEAFF,TGCGCCAGCAGCTTGGCAGGGGGAGGCACTGAAGCTTTCTTT
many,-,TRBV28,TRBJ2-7,CASSFPGTAYEQYF,TGTGCCAGCAGTTTCCCGGGGACGGCCTACGAGCAGTACTTC
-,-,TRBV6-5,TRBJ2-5,CASSYQVRQQETQHF,TGTGCCAGCAGTTACCAGGTGAGACAACAAGAGACCCAGCATTTC
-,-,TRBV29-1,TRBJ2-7,CSVDWHRVLAYEQYF,TGCAGCGTTGACTGGCACAGAGTTTTAGCCTACGAGCAGTACTTC
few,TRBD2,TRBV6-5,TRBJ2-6,CASSLAGASPGANVLTF,TGTGCTAGCAGCCTAGCGGGAGCCAGCCCTGGGGCCAACGTCCTGACCTTC
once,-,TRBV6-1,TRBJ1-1,CAISAWRAQVGITEAFF,TGTGCCATCAGTGCATGGCGGGCGCAGGTTGGGATCACTGAAGCTTTCTTT
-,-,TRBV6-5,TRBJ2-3,CASSADTETQYF,TGTGCCAGCAGCGCAGACACAGAAACGCAATATTTT
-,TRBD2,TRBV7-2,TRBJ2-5,CASSSCLAGGTYYQEIQYF,TGTGCCAGCAGCTCGTGTCTAGCGGGAGGAACCTATTACCAAGAGATCCAGTACTTC
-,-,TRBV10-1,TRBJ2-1,CASGAPGQGEGDKQFF,TGCGCCAGCGGGGCTCCGGGGCAGGGAGAAGGCGATAAGCAGTTCTTC
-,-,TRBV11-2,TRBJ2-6,CASSLVPKGRPFGANVLTF,TGTGCCAGTAGCTTAGTTCCAAAGGGCAGGCCCTTTGGGGCCAACGTCCTGACTTTC
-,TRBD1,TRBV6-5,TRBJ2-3,CASGSQGTGKKDTQYF,TGTGCCAGCGGTAGCCAAGGGACAGGGAAGAAAGATACCCAGTATTTT
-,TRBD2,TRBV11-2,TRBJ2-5,CASCQGLARLVETQYF,TGTGCCAGCTGCCAGGGACTAGCGAGATTAGTAGAGACCCAGTACTTC
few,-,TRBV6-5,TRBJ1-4,CASSYTTGSNEKLFF,TGTGCCAGTAGTTACACAACCGGCTCAAATGAAAAACTGTTTTTT
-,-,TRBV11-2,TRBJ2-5,CDSSSTMVGPKETQYF,TGCGACAGCAGCTCCACAATGGTGGGACCAAAGGAGACCCAATACTTC
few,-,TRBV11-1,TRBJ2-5,CASSLVTGETQYF,TGTGCCAGCAGCTTAGTTACCGGGGAGACCCAGTACTTC
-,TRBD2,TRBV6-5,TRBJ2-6,CANSLAGASSGANVLNF,TGTGCCAACAGCTTAGCGGGGGCCAGCTCTGGGGCCAACGTCCTGAATTTC
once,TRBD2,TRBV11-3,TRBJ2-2,CISSSRGTGGYRAGELFF,TGTATTAGCAGCTCCCGGGGAACGGGAGGATACAGAGCCGGGGAGCTGTTTTTT
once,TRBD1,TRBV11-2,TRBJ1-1,CASRWTGLDTEVFF,TGTGCCAGCAGATGGACAGGGCTGGACACTGAAGTTTTCTTT
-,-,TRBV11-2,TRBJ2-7,CANSLASRARGIYDQYF,TGTGCCAACAGCTTAGCAAGCAGGGCGAGGGGCATTTACGATCAGTACTTC
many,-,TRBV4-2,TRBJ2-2,CASSQDSGTGGELFF,TGTGCCAGCAGCCAAGATTCAGGGACCGGCGGGGAGCTGTTTTTT
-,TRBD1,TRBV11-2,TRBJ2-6,CASRLVPKDRTSGANILTF,TGTGCCAGCAGATTAGTTCCAAAGGACAGGACCTCTGGGGCCAACATCCTGACTTTC